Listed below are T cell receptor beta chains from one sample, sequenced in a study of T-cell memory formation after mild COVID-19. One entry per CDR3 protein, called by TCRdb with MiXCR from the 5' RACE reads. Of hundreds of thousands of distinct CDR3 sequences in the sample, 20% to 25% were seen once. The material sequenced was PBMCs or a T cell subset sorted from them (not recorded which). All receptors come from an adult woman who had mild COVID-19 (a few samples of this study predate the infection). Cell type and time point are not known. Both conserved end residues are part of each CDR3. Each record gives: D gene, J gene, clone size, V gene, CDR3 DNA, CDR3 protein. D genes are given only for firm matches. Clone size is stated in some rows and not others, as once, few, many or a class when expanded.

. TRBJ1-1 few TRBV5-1 TGCGCCAGCAGCGGCCCGGACACTGAAGCTTTCTTT CASSGPDTEAFF
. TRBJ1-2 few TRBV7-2 TGTGCCAGCAGCTTAGGGCCTGCGGGGGCTAACTATGGCTACACCTTC CASSLGPAGANYGYTF
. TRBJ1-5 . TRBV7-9 TGTGCCAGCAGCTGGGGGCCAGAGCCCCAGCATTTT CASSWGPEPQHF
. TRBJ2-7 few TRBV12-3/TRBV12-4 TGTGCCAGCAGCTCTACTAGTATCCACGAGCAGTACTTC CASSSTSIHEQYF
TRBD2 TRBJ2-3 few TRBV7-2 TGTGCCAGCAGCTTAGTCGTGGTAGCGGGATCAGATACGCAGTATTTT CASSLVVVAGSDTQYF
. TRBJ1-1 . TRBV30 TGTGCCTGGAGTGTACGGAGGGGCACTGAAGCTTTCTTT CAWSVRRGTEAFF
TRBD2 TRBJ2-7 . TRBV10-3 TGTGCCATCAGTGAGTCGCTGGGGGGGTTTGGCGAGCAGTACTTC CAISESLGGFGEQYF
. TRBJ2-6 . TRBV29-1 TGCAGCGTTGCCCTCAATGGGGCCAACGTCCTGACTTTC CSVALNGANVLTF
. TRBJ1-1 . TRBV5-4 TGTGCCAGCAGCTTGCCCGGGCGGTGGGATCCCACTGAAGCTTTCTTT CASSLPGRWDPTEAFF
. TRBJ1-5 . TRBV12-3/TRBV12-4 TGTGCCAGCAGCCTCCGCAGAAGTAGCAATCAGCCCCAGCATTTT CASSLRRSSNQPQHF
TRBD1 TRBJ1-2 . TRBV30 TGTGCCTGGAGGGGAGCCCGGGACAGGGGATCCTATGGCTACACCTTC CAWRGARDRGSYGYTF
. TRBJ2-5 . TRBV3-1 TGTGCCAGCAGCCCCGTGGGGAAGACCCAGTACTTC CASSPVGKTQYF
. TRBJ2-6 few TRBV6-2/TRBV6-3 TGTGCCAGCAACCCTCTGGGGGCCAACGTCCTGACTTTC CASNPLGANVLTF
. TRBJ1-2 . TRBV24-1 TGTGCCACCAGTGATAAGTCAAACAGACCTAACTATGGCTACACCTTC CATSDKSNRPNYGYTF
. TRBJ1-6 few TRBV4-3 TGCGCCAGCAGCCCGGGACCTTTGAGGAGTTCACCCCTCCACTTT CASSPGPLRSSPLHF
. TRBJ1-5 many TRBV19 TGTGCCACATCCCCGTTGGACAGCTATCTTCGGCTTAGCAATCAGCCCCAGCATTTT CATSPLDSYLRLSNQPQHF
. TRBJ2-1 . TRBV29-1 TGCAGCGTTGAAGCGCCTAGTGAGCAGTTCTTC CSVEAPSEQFF
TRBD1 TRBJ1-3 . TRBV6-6 TGTGCCAGCAGTTACTTCCTCCGGGACAGGGGAGACACCATATATTTT CASSYFLRDRGDTIYF
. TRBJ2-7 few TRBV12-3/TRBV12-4 TGTGCCAGCAGTTACATTATGGGGGGCGCATCCTACGAGCAGTACTTC CASSYIMGGASYEQYF
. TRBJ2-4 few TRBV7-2 TGTGCCAGCAGCTTAGGGGGGACATCGGAGGGTGGGATTCAGTACTTC CASSLGGTSEGGIQYF
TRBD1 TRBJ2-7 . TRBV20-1 TGCAGTGCTAGCCGGGACAGGGTCCACGAGCAGTACTTC CSASRDRVHEQYF
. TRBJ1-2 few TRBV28 TGTGCCAGCCAGACAACTAACTATGGCTACACCTTC CASQTTNYGYTF
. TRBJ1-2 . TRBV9 TGTGCCAGCAGCGTAGTGACAGGCACAGCCTATGGCTACACCTTC CASSVVTGTAYGYTF
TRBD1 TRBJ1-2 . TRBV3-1 TGTGCCAGCAGCCAACCCATGACAGGGGCTGGCTACACCTTC CASSQPMTGAGYTF
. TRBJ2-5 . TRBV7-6 TGTGCCAGCAGTCAGGCTGACCAAGAGACCCAGTACTTC CASSQADQETQYF
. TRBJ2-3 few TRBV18 TGTGCCAGCTCACCAAGCTTTCGCACAGATACGCAGTATTTT CASSPSFRTDTQYF
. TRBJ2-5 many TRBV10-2 TGCGCCAGCAGTGTGGGAGGATGGGGAGAGACCCAGTACTTC CASSVGGWGETQYF
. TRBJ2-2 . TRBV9 TGTGCCAGCAGCGTACGCGGCAGGGACACCGGGGAGCTGTTTTTT CASSVRGRDTGELFF
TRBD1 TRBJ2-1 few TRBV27 TGTGCCAGCCGATGGACAGGGGCTTTCTACAATGAGCAGTTCTTC CASRWTGAFYNEQFF
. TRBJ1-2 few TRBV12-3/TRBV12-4 TGTGCCAGCAGTCCCGGGACGGTGAACTATGGCTACACCTTC CASSPGTVNYGYTF
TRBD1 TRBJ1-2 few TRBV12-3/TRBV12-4 TGTGCCAGCAGTTCAGGGACAGGAGGTGGCTACACCTTC CASSSGTGGGYTF
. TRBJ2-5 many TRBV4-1 TGCGCCAGCAGCCCGCCGGGACACCAAGAGACCCAGTACTTC CASSPPGHQETQYF
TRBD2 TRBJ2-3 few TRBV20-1 TGCAGTGCTATTCTAGCGGGAGGCGCAGATACGCAGTATTTT CSAILAGGADTQYF
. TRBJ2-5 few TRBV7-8 TGTGCCAGTCCACCGGGCCCCAAGGTTGAGACCCAGTACTTC CASPPGPKVETQYF
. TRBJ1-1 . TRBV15 TGTGCCACCAGCAGAGATCGAGGGTCTAGGGACACTGAAGCTTTCTTT CATSRDRGSRDTEAFF
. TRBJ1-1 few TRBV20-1 TGCAGTGCTAGCCCCAGGAACACTGAAGCTTTCTTT CSASPRNTEAFF
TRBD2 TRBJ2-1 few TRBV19 TGTGCCAGTAGCCAGTTGGGGCTAGCGGGTTTCAATGAGCAGTTCTTC CASSQLGLAGFNEQFF
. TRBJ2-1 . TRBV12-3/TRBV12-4 TGTGCCAGCAGAACTGGCTCCTACAATGAGCAGTTCTTC CASRTGSYNEQFF
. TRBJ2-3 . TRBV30 TGTGCCTGGAGTGTATGGTCCGCAGCCTCAGATACGCAGTATTTT CAWSVWSAASDTQYF
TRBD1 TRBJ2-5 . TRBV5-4 TGTGCCAGCAGCTGGACAGGGTCAGAGACCCAGTACTTC CASSWTGSETQYF
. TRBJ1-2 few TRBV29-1 TGCAGCGTGGCCCGGCGGGGACACTATGGCTACACCTTC CSVARRGHYGYTF
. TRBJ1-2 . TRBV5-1 TGCGCCAGCAGCCCCGGGGGTTCCGGAATGGGCTATGGCTACACCTTC CASSPGGSGMGYGYTF
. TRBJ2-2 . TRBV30 TGTGCCTGGAGTGTCGACGGGGTGGCCGGGGAGCTGTTTTTT CAWSVDGVAGELFF
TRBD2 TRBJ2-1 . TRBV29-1 TGCAGCGCCTGGACTAGCGGACTACTGGGTGAGCAGTTCTTC CSAWTSGLLGEQFF